These T cell receptor beta chains were read from a single sample in a study of T cell responses to AZD1222 COVID-19 vaccine. Measured with immunoSEQ multiplex PCR; TCRdb has only the in-frame clones, and not every one. The repertoire holds some 120,000 clones, with approximately 93% as singletons. This sample comprised peripheral blood, obtained on day 0 of AZD1222 vaccination. These receptors were collected from an adult in good health. The CDR3 runs from the conserved cysteine through the conserved F or W. A D gene is named only where the DNA matches it firmly. Part of the rows lack a size; the others show once, few, many or a class for expanded clones.

clone_size	cdr3_length	d_call	v_call	j_call	cdr3_aa	cdr3_nt
-	17	-	TRBV15	TRBJ2-6	CATSRDLRTVGANVLTF	TGTGCCACCAGCAGAGATCTTCGGACAGTCGGGGCCAACGTCCTGACTTTC
-	14	TRBD1	TRBV2	TRBJ2-5	CASSGARGFETQYF	TGTGCCAGCAGTGGAGCCAGGGGGTTTGAGACCCAGTACTTC
-	15	TRBD1	TRBV19	TRBJ1-2	CASSKGPGGDDGYTF	TGTGCCAGTAGTAAGGGTCCAGGGGGCGATGATGGCTACACCTTC
-	15	-	TRBV7-2	TRBJ2-3	CASSLLLVRADTQYF	TGTGCCAGCAGCTTACTGCTAGTTAGGGCAGATACGCAGTATTTT
-	14	TRBD2	TRBV5-1	TRBJ2-1	CASSFAGGYNEQFF	TGCGCCAGCAGCTTCGCGGGGGGCTACAATGAGCAGTTCTTC
-	12	-	TRBV29-1	TRBJ1-1	CSVPAGNTEAFF	TGCAGCGTTCCCGCAGGGAACACTGAAGCTTTCTTT
-	16	-	TRBV19	TRBJ1-2	CASSIGGAAENYGYTF	TGTGCCAGTAGTATAGGAGGGGCAGCGGAGAACTATGGCTACACCTTC
-	16	TRBD1	TRBV6-1	TRBJ1-3	CASSVDRVSSGNTIYF	TGTGCCAGCAGTGTTGACAGGGTCTCCTCTGGAAACACCATATATTTT
-	15	TRBD1	TRBV28	TRBJ2-1	CASRTRQGNGNEQFF	TGTGCCAGCAGGACCCGACAGGGCAATGGCAATGAGCAGTTCTTC
-	12	-	TRBV7-9	TRBJ2-1	CASSLSGHEQFF	TGTGCCAGCAGCTTATCTGGACATGAGCAGTTCTTC
-	19	-	TRBV13	TRBJ2-6	CASSPARDRLDSGANVLTF	TGTGCCAGCAGCCCGGCCCGAGACAGATTAGACTCTGGGGCCAACGTCCTGACTTTC
-	15	-	TRBV28	TRBJ1-6	CASSFRAGINSPLHF	TGTGCCAGCAGTTTTCGGGCAGGGATTAATTCACCCCTCCACTTT
-	14	-	TRBV3-1/TRBV3-2	TRBJ1-2	CASSQEAASYGYTF	TGTGCCAGCAGCCAAGAGGCAGCCAGCTATGGCTACACCTTC
-	16	TRBD1	TRBV5-1	TRBJ2-6	CASSFQGASGANVLTF	TGCGCCAGCAGCTTTCAGGGGGCAAGTGGGGCCAACGTCCTGACTTTC
-	12	-	TRBV6-1	TRBJ1-6	CASSEGASPLHF	TGTGCCAGCAGTGAAGGGGCTTCACCCCTCCACTTT
-	19	TRBD2	TRBV7-3	TRBJ2-3	CASSSGLAGEIWMTDTQYF	TGTGCCAGCAGCTCAGGACTAGCGGGAGAGATTTGGATGACAGATACGCAGTATTTT
-	11	TRBD1	TRBV28	TRBJ1-4	CASSLDRVFVF	TGTGCCAGCAGCCTGGACAGGGTATTTGTTTTT
once	15	TRBD2	TRBV28	TRBJ2-3	CASPRTSGITDTQYF	TGTGCCAGCCCCCGGACTAGCGGGATCACAGATACGCAGTATTTT
-	14	TRBD2	TRBV5-5	TRBJ2-7	CASSLALAAYEQYF	TGTGCCAGCAGCTTGGCTCTAGCGGCCTACGAGCAGTACTTC
-	13	-	TRBV4-2	TRBJ2-3	CASSHPTTDTQYF	TGTGCCAGCAGCCACCCCACCACAGATACGCAGTATTTT
-	14	-	TRBV5-1	TRBJ1-1	CASTDPGADLRAFF	TGCGCCAGCACCGACCCGGGGGCGGACTTGAGAGCTTTCTTT
-	14	-	TRBV18	TRBJ2-1	CASSPETINNEQFF	TGTGCCAGCTCACCGGAGACAATAAACAATGAGCAGTTCTTC
-	14	-	TRBV7-9	TRBJ1-1	CASRRTLGSTEAFF	TGTGCCAGCAGGAGAACTCTAGGAAGCACTGAAGCTTTCTTT
-	17	TRBD1	TRBV4-1	TRBJ1-1	CASSHLTGTGRNTEAFF	TGCGCCAGCAGCCATCTTACTGGGACAGGGAGGAATACTGAAGCTTTCTTT
-	13	-	TRBV6-5	TRBJ1-2	CASSRDGSLGYTF	TGTGCCAGCAGTCGGGACGGCTCCCTTGGCTACACCTTC
-	17	-	TRBV4-1	TRBJ1-1	CASSQDIGELGDTEAFF	TGCGCCAGCAGCCAAGACATTGGGGAGCTGGGCGACACTGAAGCTTTCTTT
-	13	TRBD2	TRBV5-8	TRBJ2-1	CASGLAGGNEQFF	TGTGCCAGCGGACTAGCGGGAGGGAATGAGCAGTTCTTC
-	14	-	TRBV2	TRBJ2-1	CASSGELNYNEQFF	TGTGCCAGCAGTGGAGAGTTAAACTACAATGAGCAGTTCTTC
-	15	-	TRBV4-1	TRBJ2-3	CASSTLSGSTDTQYF	TGCGCCAGCAGCACATTAAGCGGCAGCACAGATACGCAGTATTTT
-	13	-	TRBV15	TRBJ1-3	CATSSGRGNTIYF	TGTGCCACCAGCAGCGGACGGGGAAACACCATATATTTT
once	15	-	TRBV5-4	TRBJ1-4	CASSLPGHEVEKLFF	TGTGCCAGCAGCTTGCCCGGACATGAAGTTGAAAAACTGTTTTTT
once	15	-	TRBV28	TRBJ1-1	CASNGARGASTEAFF	TGTGCCAGCAATGGGGCGAGGGGCGCCTCCACTGAAGCTTTCTTT
-	15	-	TRBV28	TRBJ2-3	CASSFIRGSTDTQYF	TGTGCCAGCAGTTTCATTAGGGGATCAACAGATACGCAGTATTTT
-	13	-	TRBV12-3/TRBV12-4	TRBJ2-2	CASSFLFTGELFF	TGTGCCAGCAGTTTCCTATTCACCGGGGAGCTGTTTTTT
-	14	-	TRBV6-5	TRBJ2-7	CASQLRLESYEQYF	TGTGCCAGCCAATTAAGATTGGAATCCTACGAGCAGTACTTC
-	15	-	TRBV6-5	TRBJ1-6	CASSYQAATDSPLHF	TGTGCCAGCAGTTACCAAGCAGCAACGGATTCACCCCTCCACTTT
-	16	-	TRBV27	TRBJ2-1	CASSLSMRLDYNEQFF	TGTGCCAGCAGTTTATCAATGCGACTAGACTACAATGAGCAGTTCTTC
-	13	-	TRBV28	TRBJ2-1	CASSLMRGNEQFF	TGTGCCAGCAGTTTGATGAGGGGAAATGAGCAGTTCTTC
once	12	-	TRBV9	TRBJ2-3	CASNRGTDTQYF	TGTGCCAGCAATAGAGGCACAGATACGCAGTATTTT
once	18	TRBD2	TRBV12-5	TRBJ2-1	CASGLAYLSGRTDNEQFF	TGTGCTAGTGGTTTGGCTTATCTTAGCGGGAGAACGGACAATGAGCAGTTCTTC
-	16	TRBD1	TRBV7-9	TRBJ1-6	CASSQSQTGPNSPLHF	TGTGCCAGCAGCCAATCCCAGACAGGGCCAAATTCACCCCTCCACTTT
-	13	TRBD1	TRBV7-3	TRBJ1-2	CASSPRTGDGYTF	TGTGCCAGCAGCCCTCGGACAGGGGATGGCTACACCTTC
-	13	-	TRBV13	TRBJ1-1	CASSPSPSLEAFF	TGTGCCAGCAGCCCAAGTCCCTCCCTAGAAGCTTTCTTT
-	14	TRBD1	TRBV27	TRBJ1-2	CASSPLDRAYGYTF	TGTGCCAGCAGTCCATTGGACAGGGCATACGGCTACACCTTC
-	17	TRBD2	TRBV6-4	TRBJ2-2	CASSDKGLAETTGELFF	TGTGCCAGCAGTGATAAGGGACTAGCGGAGACCACCGGGGAGCTGTTTTTT
once	15	TRBD2	TRBV9	TRBJ2-5	CASSALGTSWETQYF	TGTGCCAGCAGCGCCCTTGGGACTAGCTGGGAGACCCAGTACTTC
-	16	TRBD1	TRBV13	TRBJ2-1	CASSAADRGLTYEQFF	TGTGCCAGCAGCGCCGCGGACAGGGGGCTAACCTATGAGCAGTTCTTC
-	16	-	TRBV19	TRBJ1-5	CASTQTGRGNNQPQHF	TGTGCCAGTACCCAGACTGGGCGGGGTAACAATCAGCCCCAGCATTTT
-	15	-	TRBV6-5	TRBJ1-5	CASSLHRDSNQPQHF	TGTGCCAGCAGTTTACACCGGGACAGCAATCAGCCCCAGCATTTT
once	13	-	TRBV27	TRBJ2-6	CASSYSGANVLTF	TGTGCCAGCAGTTATTCTGGGGCCAACGTCCTGACTTTC
-	16	TRBD1	TRBV29-1	TRBJ1-2	CSVDDRGLSSNYGYTF	TGCAGCGTTGATGACAGGGGACTGAGTTCTAACTATGGCTACACCTTC
-	13	-	TRBV7-9	TRBJ2-7	CASSLGGRVEQYF	TGTGCCAGCAGCTTAGGGGGGCGTGTGGAGCAGTACTTC
-	13	-	TRBV27	TRBJ1-5	CASSWSSSQPQHF	TGTGCCAGCAGTTGGTCATCGTCTCAGCCCCAGCATTTT
-	13	-	TRBV9	TRBJ1-1	CASSVVTGSEAFF	TGTGCCAGCAGCGTAGTCACCGGATCCGAAGCTTTCTTT
-	13	-	TRBV19	TRBJ1-1	CASSIQKNTEAFF	TGTGCCAGTAGTATTCAGAAGAACACTGAAGCTTTCTTT
-	13	-	TRBV28	TRBJ1-2	CASSDPGLSGYTF	TGTGCCAGCAGTGACCCAGGTTTGTCTGGCTACACCTTC
-	13	-	TRBV13	TRBJ1-2	CASSGAGDYGYTF	TGTGCCAGCAGCGGCGCCGGGGACTATGGCTACACCTTC